These T cell receptor beta chains were read from a single sample in a study of identical twins. From the 5' RACE reads, TCRdb called clonotypes with MiXCR, one entry per CDR3 protein. The sample holds roughly 1.6 million distinct CDR3 sequences, about 32% seen once. The source material was cord blood. All receptors derive from a newborn girl in good health. Each CDR3 is given without its conserved first and last residue.

ASSQEIVSGPGKLF TRBJ1-4 TRBV4-1
ASSYLRRLSGANVLT TRBJ2-6 TRBV6-6
ASNEVGSYEQY TRBJ2-7 TRBV5-4
SANSVENIQY TRBJ2-4 TRBV20-1
ASSQGTSSYNEQY - TRBV4-2
ASSTTGFGEETQY TRBJ2-5 TRBV7-9
ASSEPAWNTEAF TRBJ1-1 TRBV6-1
SVEDLEQGLTNYGYT TRBJ1-2 TRBV29-1
ASSSTRGRETQF TRBJ2-1 TRBV7-9
ASSIPPLGAF TRBJ1-1 TRBV19
ASTIAGAWVRYEQY TRBJ2-7 TRBV11-2
ASSRASLAKNIQY TRBJ2-4 TRBV5-6
ASSQDLSGEY TRBJ2-5 TRBV3-1
AIRRTSTYEQF TRBJ2-1 TRBV10-3
ASTDQVNTGELF TRBJ2-2 TRBV11-2
ASILSTLSYEQY TRBJ2-7 TRBV5-1
SANTGTGTDTQY TRBJ2-3 TRBV20-1
ASSSYPRDTSSYEQY TRBJ2-7 TRBV11-2
ATTHTLYYGYT TRBJ1-2 TRBV10-3
ASSSRRGTQETQY TRBJ2-5 TRBV12-3/TRBV12-4
ASSYSPLGVPYNEQF TRBJ2-1 TRBV6-5
AGSFSGNSPFH TRBJ1-6 TRBV12-3/TRBV12-4
ASSFARGYEQY TRBJ2-7 TRBV27
AISKQGGEGYT TRBJ1-2 TRBV10-3
SARDPGLSTDTQY TRBJ2-3 TRBV20-1
SATTGSYNEQF TRBJ2-1 TRBV20-1
ASSQDRRMNTEAF TRBJ1-1 TRBV2
ASSCDRGNQPQH TRBJ1-5 TRBV5-5
ASSSGPANYGYT TRBJ1-2 TRBV5-1
ASSFRGGSGNTIY TRBJ1-3 TRBV7-6
ASSPGTVGTQPQH TRBJ1-5 TRBV3-1
AISEGPRQGKKETQY - TRBV10-3
ASSLGLAGILTDTQY TRBJ2-3 TRBV7-2
ASSYDGGGTEAF TRBJ1-1 TRBV6-2/TRBV6-3
ASSEAAAGNQPQH TRBJ1-5 TRBV2
SARVLQGATDTQY TRBJ2-3 TRBV20-1
ASSLSRETQF TRBJ2-1 TRBV13
ASSQVMGPDTQY TRBJ2-3 TRBV4-2
ASSPQGIGDEQF TRBJ2-1 TRBV18
KASGGATGELF TRBJ2-2 TRBV29-1
ASSRKTGEFEKLF TRBJ1-4 TRBV4-2
ASVPLAVGETQY TRBJ2-5 TRBV2